Listed here are 10 T cell receptor beta chains from one sample, sequenced in a study of a mutant IDH1 vaccine in newly diagnosed glioma. Time point defined: week 35, safety follow-up. The content of each vaccine dose was 300 ug of mutant IDH1 20-mer peptide, and topical imiquimod accompanied it. Assay used: immunoSEQ multiplex PCR; TCRdb lists only in-frame clones, some missing. The table has fewer than 45,000 clones, around 89% seen once. Their cognate antigens are unknown. Here the sequenced sample was PBMCs, taken from a glioma patient whose treatment included an IDH1 peptide vaccine. Receptors originate from a man between 40 and 49 years old with glioma.

V gene TRBV10-3 combines with J gene TRBJ1-2; D is unclear. Germline CDR1 reads ENHRY; CDR2 reads SYGVKD. This CDR3 has 10 amino acids. V lost 10 bases and J lost 3, with 6 bases in between. CDR3 in amino acids: CATSDYGYTF. CDR3 DNA: TGTGCCACCTCGGACTATGGCTACACCTTC.

J is TRBJ1-5 and V is TRBV4-1; D call uncertain. The CDR3 has 17 amino acids. Germline lookup yields CDR1 MGHRA and CDR2 YSYEKL. With 1 base removed from V and 2 bases from J, the gap between germline ends came to 15 bases. The CDR3 nucleotides are TGCGCCAGCAGCCAAGGTGCGGTCCAGGCCGGCAATCAGCCCCAGCATTTT. Translation: CASSQGAVQAGNQPQHF.

The V call is TRBV7-9, the J call TRBJ2-1; 11 nucleotides line up with TRBD2. Trimming at V came to 4 bases and at J to 0 bases, leaving 8 bases not matched to a gene. CDR3 length: 18 amino acids. Per the germline V gene, CDR1 is SEHNR and CDR2 is FQNEAQ (reference sequence). The CDR3 DNA sequence: TGTGCCAGCAGCTCGCTAGCGGGGGGCGGTTCCTCCTACAATGAGCAGTTCTTC. Translating gives CASSSLAGGGSSYNEQFF. Full variable domain (remainder filled in from reference TRBV7-9 and TRBJ2-1): DTGVSQNPRHKITKRGQNVTFRCDPISEHNRLYWYRQTLGQGPEFLTYFQNEAQLEKSRLLSDRFSAERPKGSFSTLEIQRTEQGDSAMYLCASSSLAGGGSSYNEQFFGPGTRLTVL.

V usage is TRBV25-1 and J usage is TRBJ1-4, with D possibly TRBD1 on 6 matching bases. Trimming took 1 base from V and 4 from J, leaving 10 bases between them. The germline CDR1 and CDR2 sequences are MGHDK and SYGVNS. CDR3 length: 15 amino acids. The CDR3 loop reads CASSEWGRGNEKLFF. The CDR3 DNA follows: TGTGCCAGCAGTGAATGGGGCAGGGGTAATGAAAAACTGTTTTTT.

The chain joins TRBV5-1 to TRBJ2-7; 7 bases are a match to TRBD2. CDR3 size: 14 residues. J was trimmed by 4 bases and V by 1 base; bases with no gene match: 5. Germline loops: CDR1 SGHRS, CDR2 YFSETQ. In nucleotides, the CDR3 is TGCGCCAGCAGCTTGTTTGGGGAGGGGTACGAGCAGTACGTC. This encodes CASSLFGEGYEQYV.

This sequence joins TRBV10-3 and TRBJ1-1; 8 bases fit TRBD1. CDR1 ENHRY and CDR2 SYGVKD come from the germline V gene. The CDR3 totals 17 residues. V lost 6 bases and J lost 2; bases outside the gene matches: 14. The CDR3 DNA is TGTGCCATCAGCTCACTACTACAGGGGGATTACAACACTGAAGCTTTCTTT. It specifies CAISSLLQGDYNTEAFF.

The chain has TRBV10-3 and TRBJ1-6, with D perhaps TRBD1 (6 bases). The CDR3 runs 14 residues. Trimming took off 11 bases at V and 5 bases at J, with 16 bases between the two ends. In germline, CDR1 is ENHRY, CDR2 SYGVKD. The DNA for the CDR3 is TGTGCCTCTCGAGGGGGGGGCAATAATTCACCCCTCCACTTT. Protein sequence: CASRGGGNNSPLHF.

This clone was found once. The rearrangement links TRBV30 to TRBJ1-5; weak D call: TRBD1 (6 bases). The CDR3 extends over 13 amino acids. V shed 7 bases and J shed 3 bases, with 13 bases lying between them. Germline assignment: CDR1 GTSNPN and CDR2 SVGIG (reference sequence). For the CDR3, the DNA is TGTGCCTTCAGCCGGGGGCCCAATCAGCCCCAGCATTTT. This encodes CAFSRGPNQPQHF.

The V and J genes are TRBV19 and TRBJ2-1; TRBD2 agrees at 11 bases. J gave up 4 bases and V 5 bases, and 10 bases lay outside the gene matches. Germline CDR1 LNHDA, CDR2 SQIVND (reference sequence). The CDR3 loop spans 17 amino acids. The CDR3, as DNA: TGTGCCAGTAGTGTACTAGCGGGAGCCCCGGGATACAATGAGCAGTTCTTC. Its protein product is CASSVLAGAPGYNEQFF. The entire variable domain, with the rest obtained from reference TRBV19 and TRBJ2-1, is as follows: DGGITQSPKYLFRKEGQNVTLSCEQNLNHDAMYWYRQDPGQGLRLIYYSQIVNDFQKGDIAEGYSVSREKKESFPLTVTSAQKNPTAFYLCASSVLAGAPGYNEQFFGPGTRLTVL.

The chain uses TRBV10-3 and TRBJ2-5; 8 positions match TRBD2. CDR1 and CDR2 from the germline V gene are ENHRY and SYGVKD. J gave up 5 bases and V 8 bases, and 13 bases lay outside the gene matches. CDR3 length: 15 amino acids. This CDR3 is CAIGTGGPVGETQYF. The CDR3 DNA reads TGTGCCATCGGTACGGGAGGGCCGGTTGGGGAGACCCAGTACTTC.